Sequencing of this T cell receptor (beta chain) was carried out in a study of T cell responses to AZD1222 COVID-19 vaccine. Of note for this clone: As yet, its antigen is unknown.

V shed 6 bases and J shed 2 bases, with 14 bases lying between them. This CDR3 has 15 amino acids. Germline CDR1 is ENHRY and CDR2 is SYGVKD. Study outcomes and limitations: Repertoire sampling was restricted to post-peak T cell response timepoints. Spike-specific TCR breadth and depth grew following two AZD1222 doses. Baseline seropositives among AZD1222 recipients totaled only six or seven.

Profiled with immunoSEQ multiplex PCR; TCRdb holds only in-frame clones, not every one. The table shows about 160,000 clones, with 94% occurring only once. The clonotype comes from an adult in good health. The sequenced sample was peripheral blood, obtained on day 0 of AZD1222 vaccination. This chain links TRBV10-3 with TRBJ1-5; TRBD1 is a possible D gene (6 bases). CDR3 sequence: CAISPGAVGNQPQHF. CDR3 sequence (DNA): TGTGCCATCAGCCCAGGGGCAGTCGGCAATCAGCCCCAGCATTTT.